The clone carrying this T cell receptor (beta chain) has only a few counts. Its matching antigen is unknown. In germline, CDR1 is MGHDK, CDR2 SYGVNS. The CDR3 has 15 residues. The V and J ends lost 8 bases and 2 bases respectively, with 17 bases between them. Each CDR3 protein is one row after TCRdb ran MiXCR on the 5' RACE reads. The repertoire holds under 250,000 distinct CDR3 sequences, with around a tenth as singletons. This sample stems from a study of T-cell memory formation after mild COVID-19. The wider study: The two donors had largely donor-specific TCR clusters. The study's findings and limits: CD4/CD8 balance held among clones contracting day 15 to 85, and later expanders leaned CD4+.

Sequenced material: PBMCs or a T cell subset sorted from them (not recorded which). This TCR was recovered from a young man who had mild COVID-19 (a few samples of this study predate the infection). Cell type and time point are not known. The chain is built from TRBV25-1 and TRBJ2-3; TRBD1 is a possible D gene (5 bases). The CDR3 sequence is CASRTTGRATDTQYF. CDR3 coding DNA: TGTGCCAGCCGAACCACCGGCAGGGCCACAGATACGCAGTATTTT.